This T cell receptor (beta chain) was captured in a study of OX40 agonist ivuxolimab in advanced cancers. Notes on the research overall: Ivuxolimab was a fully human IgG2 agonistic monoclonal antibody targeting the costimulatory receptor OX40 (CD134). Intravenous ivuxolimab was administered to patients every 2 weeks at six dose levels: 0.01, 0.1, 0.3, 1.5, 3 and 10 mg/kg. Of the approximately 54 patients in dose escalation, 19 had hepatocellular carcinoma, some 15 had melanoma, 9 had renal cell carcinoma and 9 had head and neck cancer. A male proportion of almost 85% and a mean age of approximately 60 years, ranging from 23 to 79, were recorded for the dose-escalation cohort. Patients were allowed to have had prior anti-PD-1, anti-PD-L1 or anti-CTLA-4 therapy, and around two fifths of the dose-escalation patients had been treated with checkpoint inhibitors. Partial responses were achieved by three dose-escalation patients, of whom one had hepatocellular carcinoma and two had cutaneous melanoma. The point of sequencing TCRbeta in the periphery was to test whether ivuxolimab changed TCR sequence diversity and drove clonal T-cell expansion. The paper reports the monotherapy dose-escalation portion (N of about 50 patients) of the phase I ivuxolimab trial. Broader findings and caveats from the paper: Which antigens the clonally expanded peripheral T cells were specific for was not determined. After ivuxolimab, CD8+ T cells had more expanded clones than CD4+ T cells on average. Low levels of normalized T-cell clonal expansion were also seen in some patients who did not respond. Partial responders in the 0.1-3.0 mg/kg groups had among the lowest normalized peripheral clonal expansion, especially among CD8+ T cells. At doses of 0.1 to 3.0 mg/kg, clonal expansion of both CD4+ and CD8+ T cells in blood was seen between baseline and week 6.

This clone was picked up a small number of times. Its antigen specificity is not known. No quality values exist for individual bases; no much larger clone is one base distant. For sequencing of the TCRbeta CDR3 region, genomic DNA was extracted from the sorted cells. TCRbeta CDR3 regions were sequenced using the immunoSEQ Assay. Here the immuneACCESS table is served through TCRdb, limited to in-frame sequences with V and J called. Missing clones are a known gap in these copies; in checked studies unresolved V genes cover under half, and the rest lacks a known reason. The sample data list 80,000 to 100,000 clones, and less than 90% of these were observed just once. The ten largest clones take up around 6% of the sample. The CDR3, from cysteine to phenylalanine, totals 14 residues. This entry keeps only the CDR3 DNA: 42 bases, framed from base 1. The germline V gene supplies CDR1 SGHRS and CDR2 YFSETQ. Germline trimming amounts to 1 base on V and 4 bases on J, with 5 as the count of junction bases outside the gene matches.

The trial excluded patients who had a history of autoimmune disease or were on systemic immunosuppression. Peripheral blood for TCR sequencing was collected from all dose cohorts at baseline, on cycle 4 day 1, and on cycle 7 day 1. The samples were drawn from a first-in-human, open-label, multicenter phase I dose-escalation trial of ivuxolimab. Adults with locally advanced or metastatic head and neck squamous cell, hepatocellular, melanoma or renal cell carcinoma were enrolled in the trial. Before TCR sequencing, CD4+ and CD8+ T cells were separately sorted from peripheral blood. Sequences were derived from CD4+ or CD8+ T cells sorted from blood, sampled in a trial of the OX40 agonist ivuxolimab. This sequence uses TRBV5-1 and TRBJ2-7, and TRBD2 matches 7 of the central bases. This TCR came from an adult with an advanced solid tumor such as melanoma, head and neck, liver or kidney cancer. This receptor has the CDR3 CASSLRHGRYEQYF. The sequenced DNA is TGCGCCAGCAGCTTGCGTCACGGGAGGTACGAGCAGTACTTC.